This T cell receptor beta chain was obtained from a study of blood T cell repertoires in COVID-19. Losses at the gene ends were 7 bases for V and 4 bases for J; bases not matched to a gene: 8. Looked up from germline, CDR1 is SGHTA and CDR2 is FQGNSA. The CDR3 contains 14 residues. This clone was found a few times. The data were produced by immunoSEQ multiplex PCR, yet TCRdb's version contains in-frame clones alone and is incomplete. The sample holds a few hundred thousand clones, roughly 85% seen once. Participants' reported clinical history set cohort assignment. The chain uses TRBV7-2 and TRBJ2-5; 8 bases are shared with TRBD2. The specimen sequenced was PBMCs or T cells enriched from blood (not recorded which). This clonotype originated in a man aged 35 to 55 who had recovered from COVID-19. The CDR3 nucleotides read TGTGCCAGCACCTCCACGGGAGGGTCAGAGACCCAGTACTTC. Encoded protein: CASTSTGGSETQYF.